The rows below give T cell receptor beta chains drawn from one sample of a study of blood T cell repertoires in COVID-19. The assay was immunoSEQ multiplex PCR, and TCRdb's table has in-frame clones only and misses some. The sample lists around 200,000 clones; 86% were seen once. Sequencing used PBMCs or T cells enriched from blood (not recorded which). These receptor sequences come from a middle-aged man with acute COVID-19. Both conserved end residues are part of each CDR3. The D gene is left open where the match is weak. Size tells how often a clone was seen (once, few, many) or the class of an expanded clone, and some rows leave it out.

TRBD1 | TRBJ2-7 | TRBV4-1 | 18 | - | CASSHLLSTGQDSYEQYF | TGCGCCAGCAGCCACCTCCTAAGCACAGGACAGGACTCCTACGAGCAGTACTTC
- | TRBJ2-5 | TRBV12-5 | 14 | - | CASGLDRTRETQYF | TGTGCTAGTGGTTTGGACAGGACAAGGGAGACCCAGTACTTC
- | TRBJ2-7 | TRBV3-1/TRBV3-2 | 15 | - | CASSQNSGYTSEQYF | TGTGCCAGCAGCCAAAACTCAGGGTATACCTCCGAGCAGTACTTC
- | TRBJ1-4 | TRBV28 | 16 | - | CASSLGGAAANEKLFF | TGTGCCAGCAGTTTAGGGGGGGCAGCAGCTAATGAAAAACTGTTTTTT
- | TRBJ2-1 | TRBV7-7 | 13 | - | CASSLGPRGEQFF | TGTGCCAGCAGCTTAGGTCCCCGGGGTGAGCAGTTCTTC
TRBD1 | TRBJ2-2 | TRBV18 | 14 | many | CASSPGGQAGELFF | TGTGCCAGCTCACCAGGGGGACAGGCCGGGGAGCTGTTTTTT
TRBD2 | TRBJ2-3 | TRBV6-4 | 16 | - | CASSPIGGGSTDTQYF | TGTGCCAGCAGTCCCATCGGCGGGGGGAGCACAGATACGCAGTATTTT
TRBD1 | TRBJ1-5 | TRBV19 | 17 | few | CASNRDRGPYSNQPQHF | TGTGCCAGTAACCGGGACAGGGGACCATATAGCAATCAGCCCCAGCATTTT
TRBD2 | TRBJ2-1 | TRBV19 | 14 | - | CASNEAGEWYEQFF | TGTGCCAGTAATGAGGCGGGAGAGTGGTATGAGCAGTTCTTC
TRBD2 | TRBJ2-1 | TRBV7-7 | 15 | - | CASSLGTSGYNEQFF | TGTGCTAGCAGCTTAGGGACTAGCGGATACAATGAGCAGTTCTTC
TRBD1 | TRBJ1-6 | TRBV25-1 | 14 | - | CASRTGIHNSPLHF | TGTGCCAGCAGGACAGGGATTCATAATTCACCCCTCCACTTT
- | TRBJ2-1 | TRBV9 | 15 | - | CASSPNRLDLNEQFF | TGTGCCAGCAGCCCCAACCGACTAGATTTGAATGAGCAGTTCTTC
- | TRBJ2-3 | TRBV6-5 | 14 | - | CASSETGRTDTQYF | TGTGCCAGCAGCGAGACAGGCCGCACAGATACGCAGTATTTT
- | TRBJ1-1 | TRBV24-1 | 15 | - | CATSDLFAGNTEAFF | TGTGCCACCAGTGATTTATTTGCAGGGAACACTGAAGCTTTCTTT
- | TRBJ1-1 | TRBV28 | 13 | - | CASSDSLFTEAFF | TGTGCCAGCAGTGATTCCCTATTCACTGAAGCTTTCTTT
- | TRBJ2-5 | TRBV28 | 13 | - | CASSQGGQETQYF | TGTGCCAGCAGTCAGGGGGGACAAGAGACCCAGTACTTC
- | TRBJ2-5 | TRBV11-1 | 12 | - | CASSPGQETQYF | TGTGCCAGCTCCCCCGGCCAAGAGACCCAGTACTTC
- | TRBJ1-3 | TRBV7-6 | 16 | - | CASSLLQGASGNTIYF | TGTGCCAGCAGCTTATTACAGGGAGCATCTGGAAACACCATATATTTT
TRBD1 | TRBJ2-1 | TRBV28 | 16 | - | CASVETDREIYNEQFF | TGTGCCAGCGTAGAAACGGACAGGGAGATATACAATGAGCAGTTCTTC
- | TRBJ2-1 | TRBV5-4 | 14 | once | CASSTIEPNNEQFF | TGTGCCAGCAGCACGATAGAGCCCAACAATGAGCAGTTCTTC
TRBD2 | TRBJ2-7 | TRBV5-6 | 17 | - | CASSYLLAGLDSYEQYF | TGTGCCAGCAGCTACTTACTAGCGGGTCTAGACTCCTACGAGCAGTACTTC
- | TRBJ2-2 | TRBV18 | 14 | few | CASSLDTGSGELFF | TGTGCCAGCTCACTCGACACAGGTTCTGGGGAGCTGTTTTTT
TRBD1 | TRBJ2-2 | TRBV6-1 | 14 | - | CASSLDRGRGELFF | TGTGCCAGCAGTCTAGACAGGGGGCGCGGGGAGCTGTTTTTT
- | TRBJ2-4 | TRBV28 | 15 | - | CASSLWASSQNIQYF | TGTGCCAGCAGTTTATGGGCTAGCTCCCAAAACATTCAGTACTTC
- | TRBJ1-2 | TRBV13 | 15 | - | CASSFQGPVNYGYTF | TGTGCCAGCAGCTTCCAGGGTCCCGTAAACTATGGCTACACCTTC
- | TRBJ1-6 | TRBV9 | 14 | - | CASSVESVNSPLHF | TGTGCCAGCAGCGTAGAGTCGGTTAATTCACCCCTCCACTTT
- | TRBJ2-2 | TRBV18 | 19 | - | CASSPLVLGATGNTGELFF | TGTGCCAGCTCACCCCTGGTATTGGGGGCGACAGGGAACACCGGGGAGCTGTTTTTT
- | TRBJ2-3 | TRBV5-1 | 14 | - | CASRLGLIEDTQYF | TGCGCCAGCAGACTAGGACTTATAGAAGATACGCAGTATTTT
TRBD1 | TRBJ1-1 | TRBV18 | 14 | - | CASSGGQRGTEAFF | TGTGCCAGTTCCGGGGGACAGAGGGGCACTGAAGCTTTCTTT
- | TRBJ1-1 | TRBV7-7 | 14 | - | CASSLLPGSDEAFF | TGTGCTAGCAGCTTATTGCCCGGGTCCGATGAAGCTTTCTTT
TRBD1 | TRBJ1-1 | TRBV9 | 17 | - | CASSVATGQGANTEAFF | TGTGCCAGCAGCGTAGCTACAGGACAGGGGGCGAACACTGAAGCTTTCTTT
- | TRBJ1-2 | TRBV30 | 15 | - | CAWSAPGSSGDGYTF | TGTGCCTGGAGCGCCCCGGGATCCTCAGGGGATGGCTACACCTTC
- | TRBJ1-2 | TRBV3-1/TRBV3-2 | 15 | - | CASWPSSGDSDGYTF | TGTGCCAGTTGGCCCTCCTCAGGGGATTCGGATGGCTACACCTTC